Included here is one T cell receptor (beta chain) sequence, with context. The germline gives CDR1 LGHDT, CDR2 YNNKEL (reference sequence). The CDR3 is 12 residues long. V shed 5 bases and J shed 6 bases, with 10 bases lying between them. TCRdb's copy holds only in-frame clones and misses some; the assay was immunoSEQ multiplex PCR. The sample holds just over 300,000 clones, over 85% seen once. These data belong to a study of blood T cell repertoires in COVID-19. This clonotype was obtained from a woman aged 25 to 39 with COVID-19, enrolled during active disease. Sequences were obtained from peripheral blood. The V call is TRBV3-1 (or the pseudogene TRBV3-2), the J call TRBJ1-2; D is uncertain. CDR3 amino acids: CASSGSGDGYTF. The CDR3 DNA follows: TGTGCCAGCAGCGGAAGCGGGGATGGCTACACCTTC.